One and the same sample provided the 26 T cell receptor beta chains below, sequenced in a study of T cells in Graves' hyperthyroidism and ophthalmopathy. RNA transcripts yielded amplified TCR beta CDR3 regions. First-round RT-PCR of the TCR CDR3 relied on the HTBI primer set. TCRdb reprocessed the multiplex PCR reads via MiXCR and lists one record per CDR3 protein. The sample lists a few hundred thousand distinct CDR3 sequences, around a sixth occurring once. Material: blood. These TCRs come from a woman in her twenties or thirties with Graves' hyperthyroidism.

This clonotype was seen at least ten times. This sequence joins TRBV6-2 or TRBV6-3 and TRBJ2-2; D ambiguous. V was clipped by 5 bases and J by 7 bases, with 11 bases between them. The germline V gene has CDR1 MNHEY and CDR2 SVGEGT. This CDR3 region has 13 residues. Here the CDR3 reads CASSGKVNGELFF. Written as DNA, the CDR3 is TGTGCCAGCAGTGGCAAAGTTAACGGGGAGCTGTTTTTT.

The chain has TRBV19 and TRBJ2-1; D possibly corresponds to TRBD1 (6 bases). Germline V gene sequence: CDR1 LNHDA, CDR2 SQIVND (reference sequence). Trimming removed 5 bases at V and 6 bases at J, with 17 bases between. The CDR3 runs to 15 residues. This CDR3 is CASSQDRLQVNEQFF. The CDR3 nucleotides read TGTGCCAGTAGTCAAGACAGGCTACAGGTCAATGAGCAGTTCTTC.

This clonotype was observed many times. Here the CDR3 reads CASSLVGQAYYEQYF. CDR3 in DNA: TGTGCCAGCAGCTTAGTTGGACAGGCTTACTACGAGCAGTACTTC. The V and J genes are TRBV7-2 and TRBJ2-7; 7 nucleotides align to TRBD1. This CDR3 region has 15 residues. The trim removed 1 base at V and 3 bases at J, leaving 6 bases unmatched. Germline V lookup: CDR1 SGHTA, CDR2 FQGNSA.

The chain has TRBV5-5 and TRBJ2-7; D may be TRBD1 (5 bases). Germline loops: CDR1 SGHKS, CDR2 YYEKEE (reference sequence). CDR3 length equals 12 residues. The V and J ends lost 4 bases and 3 bases respectively, with 8 bases between them. The DNA of the CDR3 is TGTGCCAGCAGCCGGACAAACTACGAGCAGTACTTC. Amino acids: CASSRTNYEQYF.

The chain carries TRBV5-4 and TRBJ1-1, with 7 bases that match TRBD1. The junction had 9 bases not matched to a gene; V was cut back by 5 bases and J by 8 bases. The germline gives CDR1 SGHNT, CDR2 YYREEE (reference sequence). CDR3 length equals 13 residues. The CDR3 protein is CASSPGTVSEAFF. The CDR3 DNA reads as TGTGCCAGCAGTCCCGGGACAGTATCCGAAGCTTTCTTT. Filled out from reference TRBV5-4 and TRBJ1-1, the complete variable domain reads ETGVTQSPTHLIKTRGQQVTLRCSSQSGHNTVSWYQQALGQGPQFIFQYYREEENGRGNFPPRFSGLQFPNYSSELNVNALELDDSALYLCASSPGTVSEAFFGQGTRLTVV.

Ten or more counts support this clonotype. The J gene is TRBJ1-3, the V gene TRBV28; 9 nucleotides align to TRBD1. The CDR3 contains 16 residues. J was trimmed by 0 bases and V by 11 bases; bases with no gene match: 11. Germline V gene sequence: CDR1 MDHEN, CDR2 SYDVKM. The CDR3 coding sequence is TGTGCCGTCCTTTCGGGACAGGGTTACTCTGGAAACACCATATATTTT. The encoded protein is CAVLSGQGYSGNTIYF.

This clonotype was seen only a few times. This chain uses TRBV27 with TRBJ2-1; TRBD2 aligns across 10 bases. Losses at the gene ends were 5 bases for V and 9 bases for J; bases not matched to a gene: 4. Per germline, CDR1 MNHEY and CDR2 SMNVEV (reference sequence). CDR3 length: 13 amino acids. The CDR3: CASSPRTSGEQFF. The CDR3 DNA is TGTGCCAGCAGTCCCCGGACTAGCGGTGAGCAGTTCTTC.

The V call is TRBV18, the J call TRBJ2-2; 11 bases align to TRBD2. The germline gives CDR1 KGHSH, CDR2 LQKENI. The CDR3 covers 15 residues. J was trimmed by 5 bases and V by 4 bases; bases with no gene match: 3. CDR3 DNA sequence: TGTGCCAGCTCACAGTGGACTAGCGGGACCGGGGAGCTGTTTTTT. Residues: CASSQWTSGTGELFF.

At least ten counts were recorded for this clonotype. This rearrangement joins TRBV6-5 to TRBJ1-1; D is undetermined. The germline CDR1 and CDR2 sequences are MNHEY and SVGAGI. Trimming removed 2 bases from V and 1 base from J, with 8 bases in between. The CDR3 runs 14 residues. CDR3 DNA: TGTGCCAGCAGTTACGAGGGAGCGAACACTGAAGCTTTCTTT. This encodes CASSYEGANTEAFF.

This clonotype appeared once. The J gene is TRBJ2-1, the V gene TRBV7-2; TRBD2 agrees at 11 bases. J gave up 9 bases and V 6 bases, and 7 bases lay outside the gene matches. Germline loops: CDR1 SGHTA, CDR2 FQGNSA. The CDR3 runs 14 residues. The CDR3 sequence is CASRLTSGSGEQFF. CDR3 in DNA: TGTGCCAGCAGACTTACTAGCGGGAGTGGTGAGCAGTTCTTC.

In this sample, this clonotype turned up a few times. The chain employs TRBV29-1 and TRBJ2-1; 8 nucleotides line up with TRBD2. V was pared by 7 bases and J by 0 bases, with 8 bases of the junction left unmatched. CDR1 and CDR2 from the germline V gene are SQVTM and ANQGSEA. This CDR3 has 15 residues. CDR3 nucleotide sequence: TGCAGCGCGAAGAACAGCGGGAGCTCCTACAATGAGCAGTTCTTC. It codes for CSAKNSGSSYNEQFF.

This clonotype has ten or more counts. V is TRBV12-3 or TRBV12-4 and J is TRBJ1-1; D is unresolved. The CDR3 contains 17 residues. The V gene lost 9 bases and the J gene lost 10 bases, with 33 bases spanning the gap. As DNA, the CDR3 is TGTGCCAGTACAAAAGGGTTTTGGTTGGAAGAATTTGCTCCAGCTTTCTTT. It translates to CASTKGFWLEEFAPAFF.

This clonotype was counted at least ten times. The chain is built from TRBV10-3 and TRBJ2-1; 10 bases line up with TRBD2. This CDR3 spans 16 amino acids. The V gene's germline CDR1 is ENHRY and CDR2 SYGVKD. Trimming took 5 bases from V and 0 from J; bases not matched to a gene: 4. The CDR3 coding sequence is TGTGCCATCAGTCCCGTAGCGGGAGGCTCCTACAATGAGCAGTTCTTC. It translates to CAISPVAGGSYNEQFF.

The chain recombines TRBV6-1 with TRBJ2-6; D might be TRBD1 (5 bases). The CDR3 covers 16 residues. The germline CDR1 and CDR2 sequences are MNHNS and SASEGT. With 5 bases removed from V and 0 bases from J, the gap between germline ends came to 11 bases. The CDR3 DNA reads as TGTGCCAGCAGTTCATACAGGAGCTCTGGGGCCAACGTCCTGACTTTC. It specifies CASSSYRSSGANVLTF.

For this clonotype: A read error may explain this, as a much larger clone is one base away. The rearrangement joins TRBV6-1 to TRBJ2-2, with TRBD1 matching 7 bases. In germline, CDR1 is MNHNS, CDR2 SASEGT. This CDR3 has 15 residues. The CDR3 DNA reads as TGTGCCAGCAGAACGACAGGGACGAACACCGGGGAGCCGTTTTTT. It yields the protein CASRTTGTNTGEPFF.

The chain is built from TRBV20-1 and TRBJ2-7; 11 nucleotides agree with TRBD1. This CDR3 is 13 amino acids long. With 3 bases clipped from V and 3 bases from J, the junction kept 1 base outside the gene matches. The V gene's germline CDR1 is DFQATT and CDR2 SNEGSKA (reference sequence). The CDR3 bases are TGCAGTGCTAGCGGGACAGGGGGCTACGAGCAGTACTTC. Translating it yields CSASGTGGYEQYF.

This clonotype was counted many times. This rearrangement joins TRBV27 to TRBJ2-7; 14 nucleotides align to TRBD2. J gave up 4 bases and V 5 bases, and 13 bases lay outside the gene matches. CDR1 is MNHEY, CDR2 SMNVEV, per germline (reference sequence). The CDR3 loop spans 18 amino acids. In DNA form, the CDR3 reads TGTGCCAGCAGTAAACTGAGACTAGCGGGAGGGCCGGGGTACGAGCAGTACTTC. It yields the protein CASSKLRLAGGPGYEQYF.

This sequence joins TRBV30 and TRBJ1-3; D is unclear. Germline CDR1 reads GTSNPN; CDR2 reads SVGIG (reference sequence). Trimming cost V 4 bases and J 3 bases, with 19 bases left between them. This CDR3 spans 16 amino acids. This CDR3 reads CAWIPRTPLFGNTIYF. DNA for the CDR3: TGTGCCTGGATCCCCAGGACTCCCCTTTTTGGAAACACCATATATTTT. Full variable domain (outside the CDR3, taken from reference TRBV30 and TRBJ1-3): SQTIHQWPATLVQPVGSPLSLECTVEGTSNPNLYWYRQAAGRGLQLLFYSVGIGQISSEVPQNLSASRPQDRQFILSSKKLLLSDSGFYLCAWIPRTPLFGNTIYFGEGSWLTVV.

The chain couples TRBV6-2 or TRBV6-3 to TRBJ2-3; D gene ambiguous. The CDR3 runs to 14 residues. Between the trimmed V and J ends, which lost 0 bases and 0 bases, there was a span of 4 bases. From germline, CDR1 is MNHEY and CDR2 SVGEGT. CDR3 coding DNA: TGTGCCAGCAGTTACTCTGCTAGCACAGATACGCAGTATTTT. Its translation is CASSYSASTDTQYF.

V gene TRBV7-2 combines with J gene TRBJ1-2, with D perhaps matching TRBD1 (5 bases). Trimming took off 5 bases at V and 6 bases at J, with 16 bases between the two ends. Germline-derived CDR1 and CDR2 are SGHTA and FQGNSA. This CDR3 is 14 amino acids long. This CDR3 reads CTSSHSQGRDGYTF. The CDR3 DNA sequence: TGTACCAGCAGCCATAGCCAGGGAAGGGATGGCTACACCTTC.

In this sample, this clonotype turned up many times. This chain links TRBV20-1 with TRBJ2-1, with no clear D. CDR3 length: 13 residues. Germline V gene lookup returns CDR1 DFQATT and CDR2 SNEGSKA (reference sequence). Trimming left V 1 base short and J 4 bases short, with 8 bases between. Written as DNA, the CDR3 is TGCAGTGCTAGAGTGACCCCGTACAATGAGCAGTTCTTC. This translates into CSARVTPYNEQFF.

This clonotype occurred many times. V and J are TRBV4-1 and TRBJ1-1; D ambiguous. With 3 bases removed from V and 1 base from J, the gap between germline ends came to 9 bases. Germline-derived CDR1 and CDR2 are MGHRA and YSYEKL. The CDR3 covers 14 residues. In nucleotides, the CDR3 is TGCGCCAGCAGCCACGGTGGGCAGAACACTGAAGCTTTCTTT. The encoded protein is CASSHGGQNTEAFF.

The chain links TRBV4-3 to TRBJ2-7; D might be TRBD1 (5 bases). V was shortened by 8 bases and J by 7 bases, with 15 bases between the two germline ends. There are 12 residues in the CDR3. Germline assignment: CDR1 LGHNA and CDR2 YSLEER. For the CDR3, the DNA is TGCGCCAGCTCGACAGCTTACAATGAGCAGTACTTC. Amino acid sequence: CASSTAYNEQYF.

This clonotype was picked up many times. V and J are TRBV2 and TRBJ1-4; no clear D. The V gene's germline CDR1 is SNHLY and CDR2 FYNNEI. The CDR3 loop spans 15 amino acids. Between the trimmed V and J ends, which lost 1 base and 0 bases, there was a span of 6 bases. This chain's CDR3 is CASSEGEATNEKLFF. The CDR3 DNA reads as TGTGCCAGCAGTGAAGGTGAAGCAACTAATGAAAAACTGTTTTTT.

The chain joins TRBV25-1 to TRBJ2-7; 11 bases line up with TRBD2. The CDR3 is 16 amino acids. Trimming removed 1 base from V and 6 bases from J; junction bases left unmatched: 8. Germline V gene sequence: CDR1 MGHDK, CDR2 SYGVNS. The CDR3 region is CASSELETSGTGEQYF. CDR3 coding DNA: TGTGCCAGCAGTGAATTGGAGACTAGCGGGACCGGCGAGCAGTACTTC.

The rearrangement joins TRBV6-1 to TRBJ2-7; D not resolved. Looked up from germline, CDR1 is MNHNS and CDR2 is SASEGT. V dropped 6 bases and J dropped 7 bases, with 10 bases sitting between them. The CDR3 runs to 11 residues. In DNA form, the CDR3 reads TGTGCCAGCAGCGCCCCGAGAGAGCAGTACTTC. Its protein is CASSAPREQYF.